These 18 T cell receptor beta chains were sequenced from one sample in a study of blood T cell repertoires in COVID-19. Method: immunoSEQ multiplex PCR; TCRdb's copy keeps in-frame clones and lacks some. Found here are about 320,000 clones, more than 70% of them singletons; the top ten hold roughly 1.7%. The sequenced sample was peripheral blood. These receptors all stem from a woman younger than 45 with COVID-19, enrolled during active disease.

The CDR3 region has the DNA TGTGCCAGTAGTATATCGACGGGACAGTTCTCCTACAATGAGCAGTTCTTC. Protein sequence: CASSISTGQFSYNEQFF. The V gene is TRBV19, the J gene TRBJ2-1; 7 bases are a match to TRBD1. Per the germline V gene, CDR1 is LNHDA and CDR2 is SQIVND (reference sequence). Trimming cost V 2 bases and J 0 bases; bases outside gene matches: 7. This CDR3 has 17 residues.

This clone was observed a few times. This CDR3 is CASRGNRDGYTF. The CDR3 DNA reads as TGTGCCAGCAGGGGGAACAGGGATGGCTACACCTTC. The chain employs TRBV2 and TRBJ1-2, with D perhaps TRBD1 (6 bases). V gave up 6 bases and J gave up 6 bases, with 11 bases separating them. The germline V gene has CDR1 SNHLY and CDR2 FYNNEI. CDR3 size: 12 residues.

The rearrangement joins TRBV12-5 to TRBJ2-2, with D unclear. The CDR3 totals 16 residues. The germline V gene encodes CDR1 LGHNT and CDR2 FRNRAP. The germline V and J ends were trimmed by 3 bases and 4 bases, with 15 bases remaining between them. CDR3 coding DNA: TGTGCTAGTGGTTTTGAGACTTACCGTATCACCGGGGAGCTGTTTTTT. Its protein product is CASGFETYRITGELFF.

The gene calls are TRBV7-2 and TRBJ1-2; 7 bases match TRBD1. Losses at the gene ends were 1 base for V and 6 bases for J; bases not matched to a gene: 2. Germline CDR1 and CDR2: SGHTA and FQGNSA. The CDR3 sequence is 13 residues long. CDR3 sequence: CASSLERGHGYTF. CDR3 nucleotide sequence: TGTGCCAGCAGCTTAGAGAGGGGGCATGGCTACACCTTC. The complete variable domain, with remaining parts taken from reference TRBV7-2 and TRBJ1-2, reads GAGVSQSPSNKVTEKGKDVELRCDPISGHTALYWYRQSLGQGLEFLIYFQGNSAPDKSGLPSDRFSAERTGGSVSTLTIQRTQQEDSAVYLCASSLERGHGYTFGSGTRLTVV.

V gene TRBV10-2 combines with J gene TRBJ1-6; no definite D call. The CDR3 is 14 residues long. V lost 6 bases, J lost 0 bases, and 6 bases lay in between. Per germline, CDR1 WSHSY and CDR2 SAAADI. DNA for the CDR3: TGCGCCAGCAGCCCTAGCTCCTATAATTCACCCCTCCACTTT. Translated: CASSPSSYNSPLHF.

The V call is TRBV28, the J call TRBJ1-2, with D hard to call. Germline V CDR1 and CDR2: MDHEN, SYDVKM. CDR3 size: 11 residues. Trimming shortened V by 7 bases and J by 11 bases, and 14 bases separated the two germline ends. This CDR3 is CASTMGGAYTF. In nucleotides, the CDR3 is TGTGCCAGCACCATGGGTGGAGCGTACACCTTC.

This clone was observed a single time. CDR3 nucleotide sequence: TGTGCCAGCAGCTTCGAGGGACAGGGTGATGGCTACACCTTC. Amino acid sequence: CASSFEGQGDGYTF. The chain recombines TRBV7-9 with TRBJ1-2; TRBD1 agrees at 9 bases. Per germline, CDR1 SEHNR and CDR2 FQNEAQ (reference sequence). Trimming cost V 3 bases and J 6 bases; bases outside gene matches: 5. This CDR3 spans 14 amino acids.

This clone was counted once. DNA of the CDR3: TGTGCCAGCAGCCTTTGGACAGGGGAGACCCAGTACTTC. Translation gives CASSLWTGETQYF. This chain joins TRBV9 and TRBJ2-5; 8 bases align to TRBD1. Trimming took 4 bases from V and 5 from J; bases not matched to a gene: 4. Germline V gene sequence: CDR1 SGDLS, CDR2 YYNGEE. The CDR3 spans 13 residues.

The J gene is TRBJ2-7, the V gene TRBV19, with TRBD1 identical over 9 bases. The germline CDR1 and CDR2 sequences are LNHDA and SQIVND (reference sequence). Trimming at V came to 5 bases and at J to 3 bases, leaving 5 bases not matched to a gene. This CDR3 comprises 14 residues. The CDR3 loop reads CASSSRDRDYEQYF. CDR3 DNA: TGTGCCAGTAGTTCCCGGGACAGGGACTACGAGCAGTACTTC.

In nucleotides, the CDR3 is TGTGCCAGCAGTTTTGGAGGGAAAGCCTACGAGCAGTACGTC. Its protein product is CASSFGGKAYEQYV. This chain uses TRBV28 with TRBJ2-7, with TRBD2 as a possible D gene (6 bases). This CDR3 is built from 14 residues. The V gene's germline CDR1 is MDHEN and CDR2 SYDVKM. V was cut by 3 bases and J by 2 bases, with 11 bases left in between.

The chain carries TRBV30 and TRBJ2-7; weak D call: TRBD1 (5 bases). The CDR3 has 14 residues. Trimming left V 2 bases short and J 2 bases short, with 13 bases between. Germline loops: CDR1 GTSNPN, CDR2 SVGIG (reference sequence). The CDR3, as DNA: TGTGCCTGGAGTCGGCAGGGCGGCCCCTACGAGCAGTACTTC. Its protein product is CAWSRQGGPYEQYF.

The V gene is TRBV7-2, the J gene TRBJ1-6; TRBD1 matches at 12 bases. Per the germline V gene, CDR1 is SGHTA and CDR2 is FQGNSA. The CDR3 runs to 17 residues. The ends lost 1 base at V and 6 bases at J; junction bases unmatched: 4. The CDR3 here is CASSLVGQGAFNSPLHF. CDR3 bases: TGTGCCAGCAGCTTAGTGGGACAGGGGGCATTTAATTCACCCCTCCACTTT.

The chain recombines TRBV12-5 with TRBJ2-1; possible D gene TRBD2, 7 bases. Per germline, CDR1 LGHNT and CDR2 FRNRAP. Trimming removed 8 bases at V and 4 bases at J, with 21 bases between. This CDR3 is 16 amino acids long. CDR3 region: CASRGGGGSLYNEQFF. For the CDR3, the DNA is TGTGCTAGTCGCGGGGGAGGGGGAAGTTTATACAATGAGCAGTTCTTC.

This sequence joins TRBV6-5 and TRBJ2-2; D gene ambiguous. V shed 4 bases and J shed 6 bases, with 3 bases lying between them. The CDR3 is made up of 11 amino acids. CDR1 is MNHEY, CDR2 SVGAGI, per germline. As DNA, the CDR3 is TGTGCCAGCAGTTCTTCCGGGGAGCTGTTTTTT. Protein sequence: CASSSSGELFF.

The CDR3 coding sequence is TGTGCTAGTGGAACGCCGACAGGTTACTCTGGGGCCAACGTCCTGACTTTC. The encoded protein is CASGTPTGYSGANVLTF. This chain connects TRBV12-5 to TRBJ2-6; a weak D match, TRBD1 (6 bases). Trimming took off 6 bases at V and 0 bases at J, with 15 bases between the two ends. The CDR3 loop spans 17 amino acids. Germline lookup yields CDR1 LGHNT and CDR2 FRNRAP.

This chain links TRBV2 with TRBJ2-1; maybe TRBD2 (5 bases). The CDR3 sequence is 11 residues long. Germline V lookup: CDR1 SNHLY, CDR2 FYNNEI. Trimming cost V 6 bases and J 15 bases, with 15 bases left between them. The chain's CDR3 is CASRRDLLGFF. CDR3 coding DNA: TGTGCCAGCAGGCGAGACTTACTAGGGTTCTTC.

The V and J genes are TRBV19 and TRBJ2-5; 8 bases line up with TRBD2. V shed 4 bases, J shed 5 bases, and the junction held 12 bases outside the gene matches. CDR3 length: 16 residues. Germline CDR1 reads LNHDA; CDR2 reads SQIVND (reference sequence). The CDR3 DNA reads TGTGCCAGTAGTACCCCAGATGCGGGGGGTGGTGAGACCCAGTACTTC. Translated: CASSTPDAGGGETQYF. Full variable domain (rest looked up from reference TRBV19 and TRBJ2-5): DGGITQSPKYLFRKEGQNVTLSCEQNLNHDAMYWYRQDPGQGLRLIYYSQIVNDFQKGDIAEGYSVSREKKESFPLTVTSAQKNPTAFYLCASSTPDAGGGETQYFGPGTRLLVL.

The V call is TRBV3-1 (or the pseudogene TRBV3-2), the J call TRBJ1-3, with TRBD1 identical over 9 bases. The germline CDR1 and CDR2 sequences are LGHDT and YNNKEL (reference sequence). Losses at the gene ends were 6 bases for V and 1 base for J; bases not matched to a gene: 4. This CDR3 has 15 amino acids. Here the CDR3 reads CASRKQGASGNTIYF. In nucleotides, the CDR3 is TGTGCCAGCAGGAAACAGGGGGCTTCTGGAAACACCATATATTTT.